A single sample is the source of the 30 T cell receptor beta chains below, sequenced in a study of blood T cell repertoires in COVID-19. The data were produced by immunoSEQ multiplex PCR, yet TCRdb's version contains in-frame clones alone and is incomplete. The table has 200,000 or so clones, roughly nine tenths seen once. The source material was PBMCs or T cells enriched from blood (not recorded which). These receptors were obtained from a woman between 18 and 29 years old in a cohort exposed to, infected with or recovered from COVID-19 (not recorded which).

The rearrangement uses TRBV28 and TRBJ1-2; 12 positions match TRBD1. The germline CDR1 and CDR2 sequences are MDHEN and SYDVKM. Unmatched junction bases numbered 13, after V lost 3 bases and J lost 8 bases. This CDR3 has 17 amino acids. Here the CDR3 reads CASSFPGQGALSRGYTF. DNA for the CDR3: TGTGCCAGCAGTTTCCCGGGACAGGGGGCCCTATCTCGGGGCTACACCTTC.

In this sample, this clone turned up a few times. The rearrangement joins TRBV19 to TRBJ1-1; TRBD1 aligns across 9 bases. Germline V gene sequence: CDR1 LNHDA, CDR2 SQIVND (reference sequence). CDR3 length: 14 amino acids. The V segment lost 6 bases and the J segment 6 bases; nucleotides outside the gene matches: 8. CDR3 coding DNA: TGTGCCAGTAGAGGGGACAGGGTGTCGCCTGAAGCTTTCTTT. Residues: CASRGDRVSPEAFF. Drawing the rest from reference TRBV19 and TRBJ1-1, the complete variable domain is DGGITQSPKYLFRKEGQNVTLSCEQNLNHDAMYWYRQDPGQGLRLIYYSQIVNDFQKGDIAEGYSVSREKKESFPLTVTSAQKNPTAFYLCASRGDRVSPEAFFGQGTRLTVV.

The count of this clone is one. The chain uses TRBV5-1 and TRBJ1-6, with 8 nucleotides matching TRBD1. The V and J ends lost 4 bases and 9 bases, in that order; junction bases with no gene match: 12. The CDR3 length is 16 residues. In germline, CDR1 is SGHRS, CDR2 YFSETQ. The CDR3 coding sequence is TGCGCCAGCAGCCCCGGACAGGGAGGGAATAGTTCACCCCTCCACTTT. It translates to CASSPGQGGNSSPLHF.

The chain has TRBV10-1 and TRBJ2-1; 7 bases agree with TRBD2. The J segment lost 2 bases and the V segment lost 2 bases, leaving 3 bases of the junction unmatched. CDR1 is WNHNN and CDR2 is SYGVQD in the germline V gene (reference sequence). This CDR3 is 15 amino acids long. CDR3 residues: CASSEGLDAYNEQFF. CDR3 sequence (DNA): TGCGCCAGCAGTGAGGGACTAGATGCCTACAATGAGCAGTTCTTC.

The chain is built from TRBV19 and TRBJ1-5; D may be TRBD1 (6 bases). Germline V CDR1 and CDR2: LNHDA, SQIVND (reference sequence). There are 15 residues in the CDR3. V lost 5 bases and J lost 5, with 16 bases in between. The CDR3, as DNA: TGTGCCAGTAGTTCATATGGGACACCCGATCAGCCCCAGCATTTT. Translating it yields CASSSYGTPDQPQHF.

This clone turned up a few times. The chain is built from TRBV28 and TRBJ2-1; D possibly corresponds to TRBD2 (6 bases). There are 13 residues in the CDR3. Germline CDR1 is MDHEN and CDR2 is SYDVKM. Trimming removed 7 bases at V and 1 base at J, with 8 bases between. This CDR3 reads CASIGSSYNEQFF. CDR3 coding DNA: TGTGCCAGCATCGGGAGTTCCTACAATGAGCAGTTCTTC.

V gene TRBV4-1 combines with J gene TRBJ1-5, with D perhaps TRBD1 (6 bases). Germline V gene data show CDR1 as MGHRA and CDR2 as YSYEKL. This CDR3 comprises 15 residues. V was clipped by 0 bases and J by 6 bases, with 12 bases between them. The CDR3 spells CASSQDWGGGQPQHF. The CDR3 region has the DNA TGCGCCAGCAGCCAAGATTGGGGAGGGGGTCAGCCCCAGCATTTT.

The CDR3 nucleotides read TGTGCCAGCAGCTTGGCAGGCAGGGGAGACACTGAAGCTTTCTTT. Translated, it gives CASSLAGRGDTEAFF. The gene calls are TRBV5-4 and TRBJ1-1; possible D gene TRBD1, 6 bases. V lost 0 bases and J lost 3, with 12 bases in between. Germline CDR1 reads SGHNT; CDR2 reads YYREEE (reference sequence). CDR3 length equals 15 residues.

This chain joins TRBV5-4 and TRBJ2-4; 8 nucleotides line up with TRBD2. The CDR3 totals 17 residues. The germline V gene encodes CDR1 SGHNT and CDR2 YYREEE (reference sequence). The trim removed 0 bases at V and 0 bases at J, leaving 5 bases unmatched. The CDR3 region is CASSLGGLAGAKNIQYF. The CDR3 coding sequence is TGTGCCAGCAGCTTGGGCGGCCTAGCGGGAGCCAAAAACATTCAGTACTTC.

DNA of the CDR3: TGTGCCAGCAGGCAGACAGGGGCTCCCTCCTACGAGCAGTACTTC. Translated, it gives CASRQTGAPSYEQYF. The J gene is TRBJ2-7, the V gene TRBV28, with 8 positions matching TRBD1. The V segment lost 6 bases and the J segment 0 bases; nucleotides outside the gene matches: 7. The germline V gene has CDR1 MDHEN and CDR2 SYDVKM. The CDR3 sequence is 15 residues long.

The genes are TRBV28 and TRBJ2-5, with D possibly being TRBD2 (6 bases). CDR3 length: 15 amino acids. The V end was cut by 3 bases, the J end by 4 bases, with 15 bases between. Germline values: CDR1 MDHEN, CDR2 SYDVKM. The DNA for the CDR3 is TGTGCCAGCAGTTTGGCTAGCGCAGAGGGAGAGACCCAGTACTTC. As protein: CASSLASAEGETQYF.

The chain joins TRBV6-1 to TRBJ2-7; 8 bases are shared with TRBD2. The CDR3 has 15 residues. Trimming at V came to 0 bases and at J to 2 bases, leaving 3 bases not matched to a gene. Germline assignment: CDR1 MNHNS and CDR2 SASEGT. In DNA, the CDR3 is TGTGCCAGCAGTGAAGCTAGCGGGGCCACCTACGAGCAGTACTTC. It encodes CASSEASGATYEQYF.

This chain connects TRBV18 to TRBJ1-1; D is ambiguous. This CDR3 comprises 14 residues. Per the germline V gene, CDR1 is KGHSH and CDR2 is LQKENI. Trimming took off 2 bases at V and 1 base at J, with 8 bases between the two ends. In DNA form, the CDR3 reads TGTGCCAGCTCACCAAGGGAGGAGAACACTGAAGCTTTCTTT. As protein: CASSPREENTEAFF.

This clone occurred once. The J gene is TRBJ2-5, the V gene TRBV11-3; 7 bases are a match to TRBD2. The ends lost 7 bases at V and 0 bases at J; junction bases unmatched: 11. Germline loops: CDR1 SGHNT, CDR2 YENEEA. CDR3 length: 16 amino acids. The CDR3 sequence: CASTPGGGAYQETQYF. CDR3 sequence (DNA): TGTGCCAGCACCCCGGGGGGAGGCGCCTACCAAGAGACCCAGTACTTC.

V and J are TRBV9 and TRBJ1-6, with 9 bases identical to TRBD1. There are 16 residues in the CDR3. CDR1 and CDR2 from the germline V gene are SGDLS and YYNGEE. V trimming: 6 bases; J trimming: 8 bases; junction bases outside the gene matches: 12. Here the CDR3 reads CASTGPGTGRDSPLHF. The CDR3 coding sequence is TGTGCCAGCACCGGGCCCGGGACAGGGCGTGATTCACCCCTCCACTTT.

This chain uses TRBV19 with TRBJ1-5, with D tentatively TRBD1 (6 bases). CDR3 length equals 14 residues. With 9 bases removed from V and 0 bases from J, the gap between germline ends came to 12 bases. Germline loops: CDR1 LNHDA, CDR2 SQIVND (reference sequence). For the CDR3, the DNA is TGTGCCAGCTGGGGGCAGATTAGCAATCAGCCCCAGCATTTT. It translates to CASWGQISNQPQHF.

This chain joins TRBV14 and TRBJ2-4; no reliable D call. Germline V CDR1 and CDR2: SGHDN, FVKESK. The CDR3 length is 16 residues. Between the trimmed V and J ends, which lost 0 bases and 7 bases, there was a span of 16 bases. The CDR3 spells CASSQDSAPGWNIQYF. The CDR3 bases are TGTGCCAGCAGCCAAGATTCTGCCCCAGGATGGAACATTCAGTACTTC.

V gene TRBV5-5 combines with J gene TRBJ1-5; no clear D gene. V lost 2 bases and J 6 bases, leaving 12 bases between the germline ends. This CDR3 comprises 14 residues. Germline values: CDR1 SGHKS, CDR2 YYEKEE (reference sequence). The CDR3 reads CASSFTRAGQPQHF. CDR3 nucleotides: TGTGCCAGCAGCTTTACGAGGGCCGGTCAGCCCCAGCATTTT.

The chain employs TRBV24-1 and TRBJ1-5, with D unresolved. The germline V and J ends were trimmed by 5 bases and 3 bases, with 7 bases remaining between them. The germline V gene has CDR1 KGHDR and CDR2 SFDVKD. The CDR3 contains 13 residues. CDR3 residues: CATSGGTNQPQHF. In DNA form, the CDR3 reads TGTGCCACCAGTGGAGGTACCAATCAGCCCCAGCATTTT.

The CDR3 region is CASSPRTGHSQRAFF. In DNA, the CDR3 is TGTGCCAGTAGTCCCCGGACAGGGCACTCCCAGAGGGCTTTCTTT. The chain recombines TRBV19 with TRBJ1-1, with 8 bases fitting TRBD1. V lost 5 bases, J lost 11 bases, and 16 bases stayed unmatched. In germline, CDR1 is LNHDA, CDR2 SQIVND (reference sequence). The CDR3 runs to 15 residues.

This rearrangement joins TRBV7-3 to TRBJ1-1; 7 bases agree with TRBD1. Trimming at V came to 0 bases and at J to 5 bases, leaving 9 bases not matched to a gene. The CDR3 runs 16 residues. Germline CDR1 SGHTA, CDR2 FQGTGA. The CDR3 DNA follows: TGTGCCAGCAGCTTAACGTCCCCAGGGGGTGGTACTGAAGCTTTCTTT. Translated: CASSLTSPGGGTEAFF.

This chain links TRBV4-1 with TRBJ2-7, with TRBD1 matching 9 bases. The V and J ends lost 6 bases and 7 bases, in that order; junction bases with no gene match: 10. This CDR3 has 14 residues. The germline V gene encodes CDR1 MGHRA and CDR2 YSYEKL. The DNA of the CDR3 is TGCGCCAGCAGGTCCCTGACAGGGGGGTTGGAGCAGTACTTC. This sequence encodes CASRSLTGGLEQYF.

The rearrangement joins TRBV3-1 (or the pseudogene TRBV3-2) to TRBJ1-6; 7 nucleotides align to TRBD1. The CDR3 totals 15 residues. Trimming at V came to 4 bases and at J to 9 bases, leaving 9 bases not matched to a gene. CDR1 LGHDT and CDR2 YNNKEL come from the germline V gene (reference sequence). DNA for the CDR3: TGTGCCAGCAGCCCGAGACAGGGTAGGGGTTCACCCCTCCACTTT. It translates to CASSPRQGRGSPLHF.

As to this clone: One junction end disagrees with the germline gene, perhaps due to a read error. The chain joins TRBV6-5 to TRBJ2-7; 9 bases align to TRBD2. CDR1 and CDR2 from the germline V gene are MNHEY and SVGAGI. The CDR3 extends over 15 amino acids. CDR3 region: CASSHSRLAEYEQYF. CDR3 nucleotides: TGTGCCAGCAGTCACTCGAGACTAGCGGAGTACGAGCAGTACTTC.

CDR3: CASSPRERGSSYNEQFF. CDR3 coding DNA: TGTGCCAGCTCACCAAGGGAGCGGGGGAGTTCCTACAATGAGCAGTTCTTC. The gene calls are TRBV18 and TRBJ2-1; 8 nucleotides match TRBD2. CDR3 length: 17 amino acids. CDR1 is KGHSH, CDR2 LQKENI, per germline. V lost 2 bases and J lost 1; bases outside the gene matches: 7.

The chain is built from TRBV5-1 and TRBJ1-6; no firm D call. V was pared by 0 bases and J by 4 bases, with 5 bases between. The CDR3 spans 14 residues. Germline CDR1 and CDR2: SGHRS and YFSETQ. CDR3 in DNA: TGCGCCAGCAGCTTGGTGAGTTATAATTCACCCCTCCACTTT. It yields the protein CASSLVSYNSPLHF.

This CDR3 is CSADRVNTEAFF. The CDR3 DNA reads as TGCAGCGCCGACAGGGTGAACACTGAAGCTTTCTTT. The chain recombines TRBV29-1 with TRBJ1-1; the match to TRBD1 covers 7 bases. There are 12 residues in the CDR3. Trimming removed 7 bases from V and 0 bases from J; junction bases left unmatched: 2. Germline values: CDR1 SQVTM, CDR2 ANQGSEA.

The table lists this clone with a count of one. The V and J genes are TRBV5-4 and TRBJ2-1; 8 bases align to TRBD2. Germline V gene lookup returns CDR1 SGHNT and CDR2 YYREEE (reference sequence). This CDR3 region has 14 residues. Unmatched junction bases numbered 8, after V lost 4 bases and J lost 8 bases. The CDR3 loop reads CASSPGGAGDEQFF. CDR3 bases: TGTGCCAGCAGCCCCGGGGGGGCCGGGGATGAGCAGTTCTTC. Together with reference TRBV5-4 and TRBJ2-1, the CDR3 gives the full variable domain: ETGVTQSPTHLIKTRGQQVTLRCSSQSGHNTVSWYQQALGQGPQFIFQYYREEENGRGNFPPRFSGLQFPNYSSELNVNALELDDSALYLCASSPGGAGDEQFFGPGTRLTVL.

The rearrangement uses TRBV9 and TRBJ2-1; 9 positions match TRBD2. The germline V gene encodes CDR1 SGDLS and CDR2 YYNGEE. V was pared by 0 bases and J by 5 bases, with 3 bases of the junction left unmatched. The CDR3 is made up of 15 amino acids. The CDR3 here is CASSVAAGGDNEQFF. CDR3 DNA: TGTGCCAGCAGCGTAGCTGCGGGGGGGGACAATGAGCAGTTCTTC.

This chain links TRBV3-1 (or the pseudogene TRBV3-2) with TRBJ2-5, with TRBD2 as a possible D gene (5 bases). V lost 2 bases and J 4 bases, leaving 11 bases between the germline ends. Germline CDR1 and CDR2: LGHDT and YNNKEL (reference sequence). The CDR3 has 14 amino acids. The CDR3 sequence: CASSQIQRLETQYF. In nucleotides, the CDR3 is TGTGCCAGCAGCCAAATCCAGCGGTTAGAGACCCAGTACTTC.